The 6 T cell receptor beta chains reported below all come from one sample, sequenced in a study of regulatory T cells in long-lasting Graves disease. CDR3-region Arm-PCR and iRepertoire HTBI primers produced the TCR beta libraries. From the multiplex PCR reads, TCRdb called clonotypes with MiXCR, one entry per CDR3 protein. The sample records roughly 410,000 distinct CDR3 sequences, approximately 15% being singletons. Time point: newly diagnosed GD, antithyroid drugs for less than 3 months. PBMC-extracted RNA yielded the TCR library. In addition, the sample was reused for a study of T cells in Graves' hyperthyroidism and ophthalmopathy.

This material consisted of peripheral blood mononuclear cells (PBMCs), taken at new diagnosis, from a patient treated with antithyroid drugs. The receptors stem from a woman between 35 and 50 years old with Graves disease.

This clonotype has ten or more counts. CDR3 nucleotide sequence: TGTGCCAGCAGCGACGTGCGGAGTGAATATGAGCAGTTCTTC. Amino acids: CASSDVRSEYEQFF. J is TRBJ2-1 and V is TRBV7-2; the D is unclear. This CDR3 spans 14 amino acids. Germline-derived CDR1 and CDR2 are SGHTA and FQGNSA. V lost 5 bases to trimming and J lost 8 bases, with 16 bases between them.

The chain has TRBV5-4 and TRBJ2-3, with D unclear. V was shortened by 4 bases and J by 5 bases, with 11 bases between the two germline ends. The CDR3 length is 13 residues. Germline V lookup: CDR1 SGHNT, CDR2 YYREEE (reference sequence). DNA of the CDR3: TGTGCCAGCAGCACGGATAACAGAGATACGCAGTATTTT. It yields the protein CASSTDNRDTQYF.

In this sample, this clonotype turned up many times. V and J are TRBV29-1 and TRBJ2-3; 9 positions match TRBD2. Looked up from germline, CDR1 is SQVTM and CDR2 is ANQGSEA. V was pared by 6 bases and J by 2 bases, with 9 bases of the junction left unmatched. The CDR3 runs 15 residues. The CDR3 reads CSVAGGSLNTDTQYF. The CDR3, as DNA: TGCAGCGTCGCGGGAGGGTCTCTTAACACAGATACGCAGTATTTT.

J is TRBJ2-1 and V is TRBV6-2 or TRBV6-3; 8 bases agree with TRBD2. With V trimmed by 5 bases and J by 4 bases, 10 bases remained unmatched. This CDR3 is 16 amino acids long. Germline CDR1 is MNHEY and CDR2 is SVGEGT. CDR3 DNA: TGTGCCAGCAGTGAATCTCTCCTAGCGGGTTACAATGAGCAGTTCTTC. The encoded protein is CASSESLLAGYNEQFF.

This clonotype was observed a handful of times. Possible read error: a much larger clone is one base away. The V call is TRBV28, the J call TRBJ2-3; 11 positions agree with TRBD2. V trimming: 8 bases; J trimming: 8 bases; junction bases outside the gene matches: 6. Germline V gene lookup returns CDR1 MDHEN and CDR2 SYDVKM. CDR3 length: 13 amino acids. The CDR3 protein is CASLASGRSTQYF. The DNA for the CDR3 is TGTGCCAGCCTGGCTAGCGGGAGGTCTACGCAGTATTTT. The variable domain in full, with the rest retrieved from reference TRBV28 and TRBJ2-3, is DVKVTQSSRYLVKRTGEKVFLECVQDMDHENMFWYRQDPGLGLRLIYFSYDVKMKEKGDIPEGYSVSREKKERFSLILESASTNQTSMYLCASLASGRSTQYFGPGTRLTVL.

Regarding this clonotype: Since a far larger clone is one base different, this is likely a read error. The chain couples TRBV10-3 to TRBJ2-2, with TRBD1 matching over 11 bases. The germline CDR1 and CDR2 sequences are ENHRY and SYGVKD. The CDR3 is 19 amino acids. The J segment lost 5 bases and the V segment lost 5 bases, leaving 16 bases of the junction unmatched. As DNA, the CDR3 is TGTGCCATCAGTACTACCCAGGACAGGGGGCTAGCGGGTACCGGGGAGCTGTTTTTT. It encodes CAISTTQDRGLAGTGELFF.